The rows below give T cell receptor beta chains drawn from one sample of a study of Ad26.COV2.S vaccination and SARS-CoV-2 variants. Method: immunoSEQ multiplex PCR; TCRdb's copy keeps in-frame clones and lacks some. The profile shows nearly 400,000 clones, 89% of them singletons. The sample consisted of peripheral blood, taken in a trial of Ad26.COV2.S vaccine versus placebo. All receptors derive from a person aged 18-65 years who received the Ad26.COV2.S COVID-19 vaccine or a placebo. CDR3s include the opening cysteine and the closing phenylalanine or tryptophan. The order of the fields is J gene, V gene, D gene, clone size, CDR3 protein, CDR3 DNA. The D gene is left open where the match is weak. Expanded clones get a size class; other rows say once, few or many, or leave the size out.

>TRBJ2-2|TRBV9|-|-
CASSVGGFGTGELFF
TGTGCCAGCAGCGTAGGAGGGTTCGGGACCGGGGAGCTGTTTTTT
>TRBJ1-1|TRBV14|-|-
CASSVRTGIEAFF
TGTGCCAGCAGCGTACGGACGGGAATTGAAGCTTTCTTT
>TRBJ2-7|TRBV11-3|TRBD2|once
CASSYPGLALSYEQYF
TGTGCCAGCAGCTACCCCGGACTAGCGCTCTCCTACGAGCAGTACTTC
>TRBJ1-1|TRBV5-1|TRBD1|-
CASSLAQGAGTEAFF
TGCGCCAGCAGCTTGGCGCAGGGGGCAGGGACTGAAGCTTTCTTT
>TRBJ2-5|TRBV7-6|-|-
CASSFGAEETQYF
TGTGCCAGCAGCTTCGGGGCGGAAGAGACCCAGTACTTC
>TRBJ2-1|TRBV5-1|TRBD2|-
CASSFRVLAGGHNEQFF
TGCGCCAGCAGCTTTAGGGTCCTAGCGGGAGGGCACAATGAGCAGTTCTTC
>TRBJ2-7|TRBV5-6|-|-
CASSSLGAGPINEQYF
TGTGCCAGCAGCTCGTTGGGGGCGGGACCGATCAACGAGCAGTACTTC
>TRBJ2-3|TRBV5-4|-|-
CASSFTLPDTQYF
TGTGCCAGCAGCTTTACCCTCCCAGATACGCAGTATTTT
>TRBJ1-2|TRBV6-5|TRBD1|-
CASSPDRGGGYTF
TGTGCCAGCAGCCCCGACAGGGGAGGGGGCTACACCTTC
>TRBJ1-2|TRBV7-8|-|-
CASSPGGNFYGYTF
TGTGCCAGCAGCCCTGGGGGAAACTTCTATGGCTACACCTTC
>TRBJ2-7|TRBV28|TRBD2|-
CASSSSGTRKQYF
TGTGCCAGCAGTTCCTCCGGGACTAGAAAGCAGTACTTC
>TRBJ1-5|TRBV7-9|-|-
CASARGVQPQHF
TGTGCCAGCGCCAGGGGTGTTCAGCCCCAGCATTTT
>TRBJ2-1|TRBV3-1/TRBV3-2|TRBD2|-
CASSQRGSGSINEQFF
TGTGCCAGCAGCCAACGCGGTAGCGGGAGCATTAATGAGCAGTTCTTC
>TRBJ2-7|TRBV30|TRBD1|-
CAWNPTTGQGAYEQYF
TGTGCCTGGAACCCTACCACGGGGCAGGGGGCATACGAGCAGTACTTC
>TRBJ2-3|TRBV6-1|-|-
CASREESFTDTQYF
TGTGCCAGCAGAGAAGAGTCTTTCACAGATACGCAGTATTTT
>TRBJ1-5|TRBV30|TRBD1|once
CAWSTTGEADQPQHF
TGTGCCTGGAGTACGACAGGGGAGGCCGATCAGCCCCAGCATTTT
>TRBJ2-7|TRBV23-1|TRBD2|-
CASGGGEQYF
TGCGCCAGCGGGGGGGGAGAGCAGTACTTC
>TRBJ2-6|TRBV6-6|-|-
CASSYSLVAGANVLTF
TGTGCCAGCAGTTACTCGTTGGTTGCTGGGGCCAACGTCCTGACTTTC
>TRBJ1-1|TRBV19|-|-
CASSIEGDGGTEAFF
TGTGCCAGTAGTATTGAAGGAGATGGGGGCACTGAAGCTTTCTTT
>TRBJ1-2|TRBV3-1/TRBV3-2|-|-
CASSQVGSYGYTF
TGTGCCAGCAGCCAAGTGGGCAGCTATGGCTACACCTTC
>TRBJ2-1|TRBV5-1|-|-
CASSLVQGEQFF
TGCGCCAGCAGCTTGGTTCAGGGGGAGCAGTTCTTC
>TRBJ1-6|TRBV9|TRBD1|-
CASSGQGARGNSPLHF
TGTGCCAGCAGCGGACAGGGGGCGCGAGGGAATTCACCCCTCCACTTT
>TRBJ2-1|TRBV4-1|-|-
CASRDLVGPSYNEQFF
TGCGCCAGCAGAGATCTAGTGGGTCCTTCCTACAATGAGCAGTTCTTC
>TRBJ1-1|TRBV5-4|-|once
CASSGRVVGGEAFF
TGTGCCAGCAGCGGCCGGGTCGTAGGAGGTGAAGCTTTCTTT
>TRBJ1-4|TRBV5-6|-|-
CASTFFSGEKLFF
TGTGCCAGCACCTTTTTTTCAGGGGAAAAACTGTTTTTT
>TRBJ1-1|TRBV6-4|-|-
CASNKNTEAFF
TGTGCCAGTAACAAGAACACTGAAGCTTTCTTT
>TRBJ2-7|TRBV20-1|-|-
CSASSRAYEQYF
TGCAGTGCTAGTAGCAGGGCCTACGAGCAGTACTTC
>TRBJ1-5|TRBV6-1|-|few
CASSEWLGGRGNQPQHF
TGTGCCAGCAGTGAATGGTTGGGGGGAAGGGGCAATCAGCCCCAGCATTTT
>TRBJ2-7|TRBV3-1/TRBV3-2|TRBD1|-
CASSSRTGWDEQYF
TGTGCCAGCAGCTCTCGGACAGGGTGGGACGAGCAGTACTTC
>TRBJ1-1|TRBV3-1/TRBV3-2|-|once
CASSQARRTEAFF
TGTGCCAGCAGTCAAGCCCGCCGAACTGAAGCTTTCTTT
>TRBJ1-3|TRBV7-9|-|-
CASSAGSWNTIYF
TGTGCCAGCAGCGCAGGGAGTTGGAACACCATATATTTT